This T cell receptor beta chain is from a study of T cells after yellow fever vaccination. Study summary: Fractions with few cells were prepared using SMART-Seq v4 Ultra Low Input. Study outcomes and limitations: At 95% to 97% for CD4 and 75% to 90% for CD8, most primary-vaccination clones showed up again after the booster.

CDR3 size: 13 residues. Trimming removed 4 bases at V and 5 bases at J, with 11 bases between. CDR1 is MNHEY, CDR2 SVGEGT, per germline. About this clonotype itself: Its antigen is not identified.

Synthesis of TCR cDNA relied on 5'RACE template switching, which attached a universal primer site and UMIs. One entry per CDR3 protein, called by TCRdb with MiXCR from the 5' RACE reads. The sample consists of 360,000 or so distinct CDR3 sequences, around 10% of them appearing once. This TCR was sampled from a man aged 18 to 30 who received the YFV17D yellow fever vaccine. The sequences come from PBMCs, collected on the day of the first yellow fever vaccination. J is TRBJ2-5 and V is TRBV6-2 or TRBV6-3; no reliable D call. The CDR3 DNA is TGTGCCAGCAGTTTTCTAGTGGGCGAGACCCAGTACTTC. As protein: CASSFLVGETQYF.